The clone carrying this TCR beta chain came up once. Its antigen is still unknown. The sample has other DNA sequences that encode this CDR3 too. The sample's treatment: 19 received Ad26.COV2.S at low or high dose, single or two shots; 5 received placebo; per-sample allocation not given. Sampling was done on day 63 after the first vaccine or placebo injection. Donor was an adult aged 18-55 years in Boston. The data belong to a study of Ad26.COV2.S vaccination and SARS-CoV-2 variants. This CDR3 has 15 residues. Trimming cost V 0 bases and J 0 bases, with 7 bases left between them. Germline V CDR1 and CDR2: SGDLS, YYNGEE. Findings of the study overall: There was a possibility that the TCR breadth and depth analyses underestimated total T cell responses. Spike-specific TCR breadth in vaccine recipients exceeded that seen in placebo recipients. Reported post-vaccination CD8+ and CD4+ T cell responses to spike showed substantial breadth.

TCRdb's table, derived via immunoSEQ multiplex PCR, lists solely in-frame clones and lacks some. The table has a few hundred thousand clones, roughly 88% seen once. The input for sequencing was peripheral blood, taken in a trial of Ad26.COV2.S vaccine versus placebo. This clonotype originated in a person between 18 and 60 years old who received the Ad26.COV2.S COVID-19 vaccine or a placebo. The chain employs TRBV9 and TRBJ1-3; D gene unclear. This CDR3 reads CASSVAPNSGNTIYF. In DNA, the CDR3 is TGTGCCAGCAGCGTAGCGCCAAACTCTGGAAACACCATATATTTT.